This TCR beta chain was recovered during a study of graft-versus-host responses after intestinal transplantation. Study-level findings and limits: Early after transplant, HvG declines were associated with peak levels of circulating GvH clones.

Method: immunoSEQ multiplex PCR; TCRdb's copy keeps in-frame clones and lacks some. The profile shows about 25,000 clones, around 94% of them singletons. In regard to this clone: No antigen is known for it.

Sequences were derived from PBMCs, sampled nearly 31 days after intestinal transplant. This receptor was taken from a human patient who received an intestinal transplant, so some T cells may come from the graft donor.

CDR3 DNA: TGTGCCAGCAGTTATGGCGGGAGGGTGGGCGAAAAACTGTTTTTT. Its protein is CASSYGGRVGEKLFF. The rearrangement links TRBV6-5 to TRBJ1-4; D not resolved. CDR3 size: 15 residues. CDR1 MNHEY and CDR2 SVGAGI come from the germline V gene. The V end lost 3 bases, the J end lost 8 bases, and 16 bases lay between the germline ends.